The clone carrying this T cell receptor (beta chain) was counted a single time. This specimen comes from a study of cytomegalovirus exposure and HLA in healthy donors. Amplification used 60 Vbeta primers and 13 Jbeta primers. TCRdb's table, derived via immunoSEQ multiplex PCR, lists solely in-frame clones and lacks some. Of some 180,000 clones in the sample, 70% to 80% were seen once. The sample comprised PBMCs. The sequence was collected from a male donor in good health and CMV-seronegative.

In nucleotides, the CDR3 is TGTGCCAGCTGGAACGACCCAGCGGGCCTTACCTACGAGCAGTACTTC. Amino acids: CASWNDPAGLTYEQYF. The chain carries TRBV28 and TRBJ2-7, with D possibly TRBD2 on 6 matching bases. Trimming shortened V by 8 bases and J by 2 bases, and 22 bases separated the two germline ends. The length of the CDR3 is 16 residues. The V gene's germline CDR1 is MDHEN and CDR2 SYDVKM.